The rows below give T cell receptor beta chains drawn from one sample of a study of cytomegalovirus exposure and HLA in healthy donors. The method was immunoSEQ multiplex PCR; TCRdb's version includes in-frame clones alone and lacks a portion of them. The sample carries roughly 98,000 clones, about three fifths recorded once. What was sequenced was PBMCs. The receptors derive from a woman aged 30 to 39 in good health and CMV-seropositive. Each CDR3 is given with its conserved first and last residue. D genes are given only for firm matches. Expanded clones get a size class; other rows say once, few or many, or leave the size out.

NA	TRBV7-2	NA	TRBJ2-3	TGTGCCAGCAGCTTAGTGAGGAGCGGCACAGATACGCAGTATTTT	CASSLVRSGTDTQYF
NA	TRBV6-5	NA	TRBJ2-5	TGTGCCAGCAGTTACCATCAGGGAACGCAAGAGACCCAGTACTTC	CASSYHQGTQETQYF
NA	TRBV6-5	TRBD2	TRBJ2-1	TGTGCCAGCAGTTCTACGGGGGGGTACAATGAGCAGTTCTTC	CASSSTGGYNEQFF
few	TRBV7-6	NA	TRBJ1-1	TGTGCCAGCAGCTCGACAGGATGGACTGAAGCTTTCTTT	CASSSTGWTEAFF
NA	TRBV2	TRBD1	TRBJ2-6	TGTGCCAGCAACCCCTGGCCCCAGGGGGTTCTGGGGGCCAACGTCCTGACTTTC	CASNPWPQGVLGANVLTF
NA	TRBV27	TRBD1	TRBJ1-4	TGTGCCAGCAGTTTATTGGGGACAGATGAAAAACTGTTTTTT	CASSLLGTDEKLFF
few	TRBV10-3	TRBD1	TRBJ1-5	TGTGCCAGCACTAGGGACAGGGGGCATAGCAATCAGCCCCAGCATTTT	CASTRDRGHSNQPQHF
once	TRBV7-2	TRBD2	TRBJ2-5	TGTGCCAGCAGCTTAGCCTGGGGACTAGCGAAAGAGACCCAGTACTTC	CASSLAWGLAKETQYF
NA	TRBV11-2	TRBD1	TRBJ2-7	TGTGCCAGCAGCTTAGATCGGCCTGGGACAGGGGGCTCCTACGAGCAGTACTTC	CASSLDRPGTGGSYEQYF
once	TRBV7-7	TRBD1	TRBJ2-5	TGTGCCAGCAGCGGGGACAGGCTACCGGGGACCCAGTACTTC	CASSGDRLPGTQYF
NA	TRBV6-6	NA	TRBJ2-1	TGTGCCAGCAGTTTAGGGGGACCTTACAATGAGCAGTTCTTC	CASSLGGPYNEQFF
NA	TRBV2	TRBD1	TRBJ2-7	TGTGCCAGCAGTCTACAGGGGATCCCCTACGAGCAGTACTTC	CASSLQGIPYEQYF
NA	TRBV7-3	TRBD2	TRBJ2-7	TGTGCCAGCAGCCCCACCGGGACTAGCCCCAACGAGCAGTACTTC	CASSPTGTSPNEQYF
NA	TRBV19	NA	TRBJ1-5	TGTGCCAGTAGACTGATGGACAGTAGCAATCAGCCCCAGCATTTT	CASRLMDSSNQPQHF
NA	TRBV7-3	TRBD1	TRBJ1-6	TGTGCCAGCAGCTCGGGACAGAATTCACCCCTCCACTTT	CASSSGQNSPLHF
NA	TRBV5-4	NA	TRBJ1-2	TGTGCCAGCAGCTTGGGACTGGCCTATGGCTACACCTTC	CASSLGLAYGYTF
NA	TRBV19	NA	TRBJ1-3	TGTGCCAGTAGTGCGCCCGGACTGGGATTTGGAAACACCATATATTTT	CASSAPGLGFGNTIYF
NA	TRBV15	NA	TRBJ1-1	TGTGCCACCAGCAGAGATTTGGGCCCGACTGAAGCTTTCTTT	CATSRDLGPTEAFF
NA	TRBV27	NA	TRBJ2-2	TGTGCCACGGCGGGGATAGGGCACACCGGGGAGCTGTTTTTT	CATAGIGHTGELFF
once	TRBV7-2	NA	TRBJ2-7	TGTGCCAGCAGCCCCTCCCCGGGGGACTCCTACGAGCAGTACTTC	CASSPSPGDSYEQYF
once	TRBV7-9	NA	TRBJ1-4	TGTTCCAGCAGCTTGGCCTCCGGAGGGAATGAAAAACTGTTTTTT	CSSSLASGGNEKLFF
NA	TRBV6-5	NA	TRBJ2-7	TGTGCCAGCAGTCAGGGCTTCGGCCCCTACGAGCAGTACTTC	CASSQGFGPYEQYF
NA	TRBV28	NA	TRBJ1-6	TGTGCCAGCAGTTTAGTACAGGTGAATTCACCCCTCCACTTT	CASSLVQVNSPLHF
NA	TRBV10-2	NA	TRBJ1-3	TGCGCCAGCAGAGGGGCGACCTCTGGAAACACCATATATTTT	CASRGATSGNTIYF
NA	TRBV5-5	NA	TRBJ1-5	TGTGCCAGCAGCTTGGTCGGCGGGCAGGGCAATCAGCCCCAGCATTTT	CASSLVGGQGNQPQHF
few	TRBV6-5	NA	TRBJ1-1	TGTGCCAGCACCTCCCCGTTTAACACTGAAGCTTTCTTT	CASTSPFNTEAFF
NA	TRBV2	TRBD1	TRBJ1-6	TGTGCCAGCGCTTTTCCCCCCCGGGACAGCTCCTATAATTCACCCCTCCACTTT	CASAFPPRDSSYNSPLHF
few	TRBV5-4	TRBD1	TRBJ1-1	TGTGCCAGCAGCTATTGGGACAGAGAAGCTGAAGCTTTCTTT	CASSYWDREAEAFF
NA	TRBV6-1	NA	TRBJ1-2	TGTGCCAGCAGTGAAGGTACAGGGCTCTATGGCTACACCTTC	CASSEGTGLYGYTF
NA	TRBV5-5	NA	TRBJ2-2	TGTGCCAGCAGCTTGGTGGCGGCGAACACCGGGGAGCTGTTTTTT	CASSLVAANTGELFF
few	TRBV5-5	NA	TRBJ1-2	TGTGCCAGCAGCCCACTACAGGCGGCAGTCTATGGCTACACCTTC	CASSPLQAAVYGYTF
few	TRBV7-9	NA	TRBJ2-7	TGTGCCAGCAGCTTAGCTCCCCTCTACGAGCAGTACTTC	CASSLAPLYEQYF
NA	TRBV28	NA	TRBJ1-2	TGTGCCAGCAGTCTACAGGTCGGGTACACCTTC	CASSLQVGYTF
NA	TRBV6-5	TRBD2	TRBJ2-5	TGTGCCAGCAGGACGGGGGGGGAGACCCAGTACTTC	CASRTGGETQYF
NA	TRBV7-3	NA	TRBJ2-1	TGTGCCAGCAGCTTCAACAGGGAGAGTGTTAATGAGCAGTTCTTC	CASSFNRESVNEQFF
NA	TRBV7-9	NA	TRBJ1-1	TGTGCCCTGGGCGAACTGATGAACACTGAAGCTTTCTTT	CALGELMNTEAFF
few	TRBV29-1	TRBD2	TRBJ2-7	TGCAGCGTTTATGCGGGGGGAAATAACGAGCAGTACTTC	CSVYAGGNNEQYF
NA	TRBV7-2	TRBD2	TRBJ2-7	TGTGCCAGCAGCTTAGGGACACTTGGCGGGAGATGGGACGAGCAGTACTTC	CASSLGTLGGRWDEQYF
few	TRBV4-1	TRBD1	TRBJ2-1	TGCGCCAGCAGCCTAACGGGGGGACAGGGGGGCGGCCGGTCCTACAATGAGCAGTTCTTC	CASSLTGGQGGGRSYNEQFF
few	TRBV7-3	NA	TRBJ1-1	TGTGCCAGCAGCTTAGGGCAGAACACTGAAGCTTTCTTT	CASSLGQNTEAFF
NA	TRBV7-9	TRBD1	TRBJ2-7	TGTGCCAGCAGCCTGGGGACAGGGGGACACGAGCAGTACTTC	CASSLGTGGHEQYF